The T cell receptor (beta chain) described here comes from a study of OX40 agonist ivuxolimab in advanced cancers. Background on the study: Patients received ivuxolimab, an agonistic anti-OX40 (CD134) antibody. Study-level points and caveats: Clonal expansion was seen in CD4+ and CD8+ blood T cells by week 6 at 0.1 to 3.0 mg/kg.

To note about this clone: No antigen is known for it.

Germline V gene data show CDR1 as SQVTM and CDR2 as ANQGSEA. Trimming cost V 7 bases and J 1 base; bases outside gene matches: 5. The CDR3 runs 13 residues. Data came from immunoSEQ multiplex PCR; TCRdb stores just in-frame clones and leaves some out. The data show about 31,000 clones, around 85% seen once. Specimen: CD4+ or CD8+ T cells sorted from blood, collected in a trial of the OX40 agonist ivuxolimab. J is TRBJ1-1 and V is TRBV29-1, with TRBD1 identical over 8 bases. This TCR was sampled from an adult with an advanced solid tumor such as melanoma, head and neck, liver or kidney cancer. The CDR3 DNA reads as TGCAGCGGCCGGGACAGGCCGAACACTGAAGCTTTCTTT. It specifies CSGRDRPNTEAFF.